Following are 12 T cell receptor beta chains from one sample sequenced in a study of cytomegalovirus exposure and HLA in healthy donors. In the PCR, 60 Vbeta and 13 Jbeta primers were used. This table comes from immunoSEQ multiplex PCR, and its TCRdb copy is limited to in-frame clones, with some not included. The table lists 90,000 to 130,000 clones, under 70% of them singletons. Sequenced sample: PBMCs. The receptors stem from a man aged 30 to 45 in good health and CMV-seropositive.

This sequence joins TRBV27 and TRBJ2-1, with no clear D. The CDR3 has 14 residues. Germline V lookup: CDR1 MNHEY, CDR2 SMNVEV (reference sequence). V lost 0 bases, J lost 8 bases, and 11 bases lay in between. In DNA form, the CDR3 reads TGTGCCAGCAGTTTATCGGCCCTCTCAGATGAGCAGTTCTTC. Protein: CASSLSALSDEQFF.

This chain joins TRBV11-3 and TRBJ2-2; perhaps TRBD1 as D (7 bases). The CDR3 has 15 amino acids. V shed 0 bases and J shed 3 bases, with 8 bases lying between them. Germline CDR1 SGHNT, CDR2 YENEEA. CDR3 sequence reads: CASSLDRGDTGELFF. The CDR3 region has the DNA TGTGCCAGCAGCTTAGACAGGGGGGACACCGGGGAGCTGTTTTTT.

This clone appeared once. The chain couples TRBV19 to TRBJ1-2; 9 bases align to TRBD1. The V gene's germline CDR1 is LNHDA and CDR2 SQIVND (reference sequence). The length of the CDR3 is 15 residues. The V and J ends lost 9 bases and 4 bases, in that order; junction bases with no gene match: 12. CDR3 sequence reads: CASTGTGSTSYGYTF. The CDR3 nucleotides read TGTGCCAGCACCGGGACAGGGTCCACTAGCTATGGCTACACCTTC.

This clone was detected a few times. The rearrangement links TRBV5-1 to TRBJ2-3, with D possibly TRBD2 on 5 matching bases. Germline loops: CDR1 SGHRS, CDR2 YFSETQ. The CDR3 runs to 14 residues. The V end was cut by 4 bases, the J end by 1 base, with 10 bases between. CDR3: CASSHRRGTDTQYF. The CDR3 coding sequence is TGCGCCAGCAGCCATAGGCGGGGCACAGATACGCAGTATTTT. The whole variable domain, remainder taken from reference TRBV5-1 and TRBJ2-3, is KAGVTQTPRYLIKTRGQQVTLSCSPISGHRSVSWYQQTPGQGLQFLFEYFSETQRNKGNFPGRFSGRQFSNSRSEMNVSTLELGDSALYLCASSHRRGTDTQYFGPGTRLTVL.

The V gene is TRBV14, the J gene TRBJ2-1; possibly TRBD2 for D (6 bases). From germline, CDR1 is SGHDN and CDR2 FVKESK. The CDR3 runs 15 residues. V gave up 2 bases and J gave up 0 bases, with 8 bases separating them. CDR3 in DNA: TGTGCCAGCAGCCAAAGCGGGCGCTCCTACAATGAGCAGTTCTTC. Its translation: CASSQSGRSYNEQFF.

This rearrangement joins TRBV23-1 to TRBJ1-2; D call uncertain. TRBV23-1 carries the ORF label, with uncertain function. The CDR3 loop spans 10 amino acids. V dropped 11 bases and J dropped 8 bases, with 12 bases sitting between them. The CDR3 DNA sequence: TGCGCCCCCCGTCTTAGAGGCTACACCTTC. As protein: CAPRLRGYTF.

This clone was seen a few times. The gene calls are TRBV4-1 and TRBJ1-1, with 7 positions matching TRBD1. The CDR3 is made up of 14 amino acids. The V and J ends lost 7 bases and 1 base, in that order; junction bases with no gene match: 6. Per the germline V gene, CDR1 is MGHRA and CDR2 is YSYEKL. In DNA form, the CDR3 reads TGCGCCAGCAACGAACAGGGGCGGAACACTGAAGCTTTCTTT. Its translation is CASNEQGRNTEAFF.

The chain carries TRBV7-3 and TRBJ2-3, with 12 bases matching TRBD2. The CDR3 is 17 residues long. In germline, CDR1 is SGHTA, CDR2 FQGTGA. Trimming at V came to 5 bases and at J to 0 bases, leaving 6 bases not matched to a gene. For the CDR3, the DNA is TGTGCCAGCAGCCGGACTAGCGGGGTACCTAGCACAGATACGCAGTATTTT. This codes for CASSRTSGVPSTDTQYF.

The rearrangement uses TRBV7-8 and TRBJ1-1; the D is unclear. Germline values: CDR1 SGHVS, CDR2 FQNEAQ. Trimming took 5 bases from V and 0 from J, leaving 10 bases between them. The CDR3 sequence is 14 residues long. The DNA for the CDR3 is TGTGCCAGCAGCCTACAGAGTCTGAACACTGAAGCTTTCTTT. This codes for CASSLQSLNTEAFF.

This rearrangement joins TRBV5-4 to TRBJ1-5; D is ambiguous. Trimming removed 0 bases at V and 5 bases at J, with 6 bases between. The CDR3 sequence is 13 residues long. Germline loops: CDR1 SGHNT, CDR2 YYREEE (reference sequence). As DNA, the CDR3 is TGTGCCAGCAGCTTGGCCCCCGATCAGCCCCAGCATTTT. Translated: CASSLAPDQPQHF.

This clone was seen once. J is TRBJ2-7 and V is TRBV10-1, with D uncertain. The V gene lost 6 bases and the J gene lost 2 bases, with 8 bases spanning the gap. Looked up from germline, CDR1 is WNHNN and CDR2 is SYGVQD (reference sequence). This CDR3 is built from 12 residues. The CDR3: CASSGSAYEQYV. The CDR3 bases are TGCGCCAGCAGCGGCAGCGCCTACGAGCAGTACGTC.

V gene TRBV6-1 combines with J gene TRBJ2-7; 11 bases line up with TRBD2. J lost 0 bases, V lost 5 bases, and 3 bases had no gene match. The CDR3 loop spans 15 amino acids. Germline loops: CDR1 MNHNS, CDR2 SASEGT. The CDR3 is CASSTLAGGSYEQYF. CDR3 DNA: TGTGCCAGCAGTACCCTAGCGGGGGGCTCCTACGAGCAGTACTTC.